Here is one T cell receptor beta chain with its context. Its target is not known. The source of the sample is a study of cytomegalovirus exposure and HLA in healthy donors. Study results and caveats: A later analysis linked 15,000 to 20,000 TCR beta sequences to HLA alleles at 0.05 false discovery rate.

The germline CDR1 and CDR2 sequences are MDHEN and SYDVKM. The length of the CDR3 is 13 residues. The V gene lost 8 bases and the J gene lost 4 bases, with 14 bases spanning the gap. 60 Vbeta and 13 Jbeta primers were used in PCR. The table came from immunoSEQ multiplex PCR; TCRdb's copy has only in-frame clones and leaves some out. The repertoire consists of more than 95,000 clones, with less than 85% occurring once and the leading ten covering around 20%. This receptor was obtained from a young man in good health and CMV-seropositive. Sequenced: PBMCs. The chain has TRBV28 and TRBJ1-2; D is ambiguous. DNA for the CDR3: TGTGCCAGCGTCGAGGCGGGGTCCTATGGCTACACCTTC. Translating it yields CASVEAGSYGYTF.